This TCR beta chain originates from a study of CD8 T cells in ankylosing spondylitis. Study-wide findings and caveats: A motif in TCR beta, a set of roughly eight highly homologous variants, appeared characteristic of ankylosing spondylitis blood. From matched ankylosing spondylitis synovial fluid, disease-linked clones were reportedly recovered at significantly enriched levels.

Looked up from germline, CDR1 is SGHRS and CDR2 is YFSETQ. This CDR3 contains 16 residues. The junction had 11 bases not matched to a gene; V was cut back by 4 bases and J by 10 bases. To note about this clonotype: Its antigen is still unknown.

Libraries for TCR beta were made by quantitative 5'-RACE with molecular barcodes. TCRdb independently ran MiXCR on the 5' RACE reads; one entry per CDR3 protein. The sample includes 400,000 to 450,000 distinct CDR3 sequences, roughly a sixth of them seen just once. This rearrangement joins TRBV5-1 to TRBJ2-1, with 13 positions matching TRBD2. The origin of this receptor is a male donor with ankylosing spondylitis. Sequencing input: blood, either unsorted or a sorted T cell fraction (not recorded which). The CDR3 sequence is CASSTGTSGTGREQFF. The CDR3 coding sequence is TGCGCCAGCAGCACAGGGACTAGCGGGACGGGCCGGGAGCAGTTCTTC. Full variable domain (rest looked up from reference TRBV5-1 and TRBJ2-1): KAGVTQTPRYLIKTRGQQVTLSCSPISGHRSVSWYQQTPGQGLQFLFEYFSETQRNKGNFPGRFSGRQFSNSRSEMNVSTLELGDSALYLCASSTGTSGTGREQFFGPGTRLTVL.